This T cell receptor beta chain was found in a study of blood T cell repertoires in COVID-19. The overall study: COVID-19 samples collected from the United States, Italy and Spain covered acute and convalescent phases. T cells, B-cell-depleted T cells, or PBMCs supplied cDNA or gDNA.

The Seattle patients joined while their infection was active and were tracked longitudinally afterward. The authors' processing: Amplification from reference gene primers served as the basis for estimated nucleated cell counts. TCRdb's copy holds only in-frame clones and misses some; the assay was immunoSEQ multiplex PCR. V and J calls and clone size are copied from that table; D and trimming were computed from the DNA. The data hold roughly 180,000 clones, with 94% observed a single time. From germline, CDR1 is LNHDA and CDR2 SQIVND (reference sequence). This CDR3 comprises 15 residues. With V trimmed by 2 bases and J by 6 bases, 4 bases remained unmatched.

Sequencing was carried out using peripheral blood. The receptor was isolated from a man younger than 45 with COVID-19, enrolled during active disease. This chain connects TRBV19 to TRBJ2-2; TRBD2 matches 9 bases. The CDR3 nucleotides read TGTGCCAGTAGTATACCCCTAGCGGGGTCCGGGGAGCTGTTTTTT. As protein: CASSIPLAGSGELFF.